The 10 T cell receptor beta chains given below trace back to one sample, sequenced in a study of CD8+CD57+ T cells in acquired aplastic anemia. Genomic DNA served as template for TCR beta VDJ and CDR3 profiling. TCRdb independently ran MiXCR on the reads; one entry per CDR3 protein. The sample yields 65,000 or so distinct CDR3 sequences, over 45% seen once. Sample: sorted CD4+, CD8+, or CD8+CD57+ T cells (not recorded which) from PBMCs. Every receptor here comes from a human donor in good health, serving as a control.

This clonotype is termed medium-sized. This chain connects TRBV10-3 to TRBJ2-7, with 9 bases that match TRBD1. The CDR3 consists of 15 residues. V gave up 11 bases and J gave up 6 bases; unmatched junction bases: 17. CDR1 ENHRY and CDR2 SYGVKD come from the germline V gene. The CDR3 region is CAVSGRDRVSGEQYF. CDR3 nucleotide sequence: TGTGCCGTCTCGGGGAGGGACAGGGTTTCCGGCGAGCAGTACTTC.

The chain joins TRBV28 to TRBJ2-7, with D perhaps TRBD1 (5 bases). V gave up 6 bases and J gave up 6 bases, with 21 bases separating them. CDR1 MDHEN and CDR2 SYDVKM come from the germline V gene. The CDR3 length is 15 residues. The CDR3, as DNA: TGTGCCAGCAGAACCCCAGGGATAGGGGATTTCGAGCAGTACTTC. Amino acids: CASRTPGIGDFEQYF.

This clonotype is a singleton in its sample. This chain connects TRBV6-1 to TRBJ2-1; 10 nucleotides align to TRBD2. CDR3 length: 15 amino acids. Trimming cost V 8 bases and J 0 bases; bases outside gene matches: 4. CDR1 and CDR2 (germline): MNHNS, SASEGT. The CDR3 reads CASQRTSGSYNEQFF. The CDR3, as DNA: TGTGCCAGCCAGAGGACTAGCGGCTCCTACAATGAGCAGTTCTTC.

V and J are TRBV10-1 and TRBJ2-1, with D possibly TRBD2 on 6 matching bases. Germline assignment: CDR1 WNHNN and CDR2 SYGVQD (reference sequence). CDR3 size: 13 residues. Trimming removed 6 bases from V and 9 bases from J, with 15 bases in between. The CDR3 DNA reads TGCGCCAGCAGCTTGAGACTAGTCGGTGAGCAGTTCTTC. Its translation is CASSLRLVGEQFF.

This sequence joins TRBV15 and TRBJ1-1; tentatively, D is TRBD1 (5 bases). CDR1 is LNHNV, CDR2 YYDKDF, per germline (reference sequence). Trimming pared 0 bases from V and 4 bases from J, leaving 15 bases between. This CDR3 spans 16 amino acids. CDR3: CATSREGLKGGTEAFF. The CDR3 DNA reads as TGTGCCACCAGCAGAGAGGGGCTGAAGGGAGGCACTGAAGCTTTCTTT. Together with reference TRBV15 and TRBJ1-1, the CDR3 gives the full variable domain: DAMVIQNPRYQVTQFGKPVTLSCSQTLNHNVMYWYQQKSSQAPKLLFHYYDKDFNNEADTPDNFQSRRPNTSFCFLDIRSPGLGDTAMYLCATSREGLKGGTEAFFGQGTRLTVV.

For this clonotype: In this CDR3 the conserved last residue, phenylalanine or tryptophan, is missing, so a read error is likely. Because the CDR3's place on the DNA is in doubt, the DNA is left out and the CDR3 is given as listed by TCRdb. The chain recombines TRBV12-3 or TRBV12-4 with TRBJ1-2; TRBD1 was called by the table and not checked on the DNA. The CDR3 spans 14 residues, counting both ends. This chain's CDR3 is CASASKRQGAGCTS.

As regards this clonotype: The junction and the germline gene differ at one end; a read error may be behind it. CDR3 DNA: TGTGCCATCCATCGTGAGGGCCATGGCTGCACCTTC. As protein: CAIHREGHGCTF. The rearrangement joins TRBV10-3 to TRBJ1-2; D remains ambiguous. Germline-derived CDR1 and CDR2 are ENHRY and SYGVKD. The CDR3 sequence is 12 residues long.

The chain joins TRBV5-1 to TRBJ1-2; 8 bases align to TRBD1. The CDR3 extends over 15 amino acids. J gave up 8 bases and V 0 bases, and 9 bases lay outside the gene matches. The germline V gene encodes CDR1 SGHRS and CDR2 YFSETQ. CDR3 amino acids: CASSLVARGPGGYTF. The CDR3 bases are TGCGCCAGCAGCTTGGTCGCCAGGGGGCCTGGGGGCTACACCTTC.

The chain combines TRBV29-1 with TRBJ2-5; D possibly uses TRBD1 or TRBD2 (5 bases each). The CDR3 runs to 13 residues. V shed 7 bases and J shed 2 bases, with 14 bases lying between them. Germline V CDR1 and CDR2: SQVTM, ANQGSEA. CDR3 bases: TGCAGCGCCTTCGGGACGGGGCAAGAGACCCAGTACTTC. Protein sequence: CSAFGTGQETQYF.

This clonotype turned up a few times. A clone one base away is much larger, so this may be a read error. This chain uses TRBV12-3 or TRBV12-4 with TRBJ1-6, with D maybe TRBD1 (6 bases). The CDR3 totals 16 residues. The ends were cut back, 5 bases at V and 3 bases at J, with 14 bases in the middle. In nucleotides, the CDR3 is TGTGCCAGCAGTCCCCGAGGGGGACACTATAATTCACCCCTCCACTTT. It is translated as CASSPRGGHYNSPLHF.